This T cell receptor (beta chain) was documented in a study of glioma-infiltrating T cells after dendritic cell vaccination. Study-level background: Autologous tumor lysate was loaded overnight onto monocyte-derived dendritic cells grown 6 to 7 days with IL-4 and GM-CSF. Study-wide results and caveats: Estimated pretreatment TIL content predicted outcome after dendritic cell vaccination.

This clone showed up just a few times. Antigen: not known. Amplification used 60 V beta primers and 13 J beta primers. TCRdb's copy holds only in-frame clones and misses some; the assay was immunoSEQ multiplex PCR. Of tens of thousands of clones in the sample, around 84% were seen once. The time point was: after dendritic cell vaccination, including at tumor progression/relapse. Selection required adequate fresh-frozen tumor tissue plus more than two years' survival data. The CDR3 is 16 amino acids. J was trimmed by 5 bases and V by 4 bases; bases with no gene match: 10. Germline-derived CDR1 and CDR2 are SEHNR and FQNEAQ (reference sequence).

This TCR derives from a human donor with glioblastoma. This chain links TRBV7-9 with TRBJ1-4, with 7 positions matching TRBD1. This specimen consisted of blood, obtained after dendritic cell vaccination. CDR3 sequence (DNA): TGTGCCAGCAGCTCTCAAGGCGGGACAGTCAATGAAAAACTGTTTTTT. It specifies CASSSQGGTVNEKLFF.